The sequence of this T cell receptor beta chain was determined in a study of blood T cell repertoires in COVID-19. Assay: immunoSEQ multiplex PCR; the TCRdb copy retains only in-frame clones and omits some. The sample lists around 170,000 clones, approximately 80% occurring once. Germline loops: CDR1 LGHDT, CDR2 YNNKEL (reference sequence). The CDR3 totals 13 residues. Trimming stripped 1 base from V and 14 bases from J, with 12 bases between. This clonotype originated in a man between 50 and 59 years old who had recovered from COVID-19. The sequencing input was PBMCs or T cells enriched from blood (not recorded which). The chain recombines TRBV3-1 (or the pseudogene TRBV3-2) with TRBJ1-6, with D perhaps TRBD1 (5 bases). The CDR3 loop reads CASSQGDSQTLHF. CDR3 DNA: TGTGCCAGCAGCCAAGGGGACTCTCAGACCCTCCACTTT.